This T cell receptor beta chain was sequenced for a study of blood T cells in healthy people across ages. This clonotype was seen a few times. Its target is unknown. Study-wide results and caveats: Possibly confounding the expanded clonotype changes was the fact that donor CMV status was unknown.

This CDR3 is 15 amino acids long. The V gene lost 7 bases and the J gene lost 2 bases, with 18 bases spanning the gap. The authors ran a second PCR of about 6 to 11 cycles using a sample-barcoded 5' primer and a J-beta primer mix. Every individual sample yielded 2.5 million or more paired-end reads (each containing CDR3). In TCRdb, the 5' RACE reads were re-called with MiXCR into one record per CDR3 protein. The data show 700,000 to 900,000 distinct CDR3 sequences, around 25% seen once. The same data also went into a second study, on T cells of mothers and their children.

This clonotype was obtained from a boy between 10 and 17 years old in good health. V gene TRBV12-3 or TRBV12-4 combines with J gene TRBJ2-7, with a possible D match to TRBD2 (7 bases). Sequencing was done on a sample of blood. CDR3: CASNLEGGSPYEQYF. In nucleotides, the CDR3 is TGTGCCAGCAATCTTGAGGGGGGGTCACCCTACGAGCAGTACTTC.